A single sample gave rise to the 21 T cell receptor beta chains below, sequenced in a study of T cell responses to AZD1222 COVID-19 vaccine. Sequencing used immunoSEQ multiplex PCR; TCRdb keeps in-frame clones, though not all of them. Altogether 130,000 to 150,000 clones are present, approximately 88% being singletons, with the ten largest covering roughly 2.1%. Sample: peripheral blood, taken on day 0 of AZD1222 vaccination. The receptors were gathered from an adult in good health.

V and J are TRBV30 and TRBJ1-1, with 8 bases matching TRBD1. Looked up from germline, CDR1 is GTSNPN and CDR2 is SVGIG (reference sequence). V shed 6 bases and J 10 bases; nucleotides not matched to a gene: 10. CDR3 length: 12 amino acids. The CDR3 coding sequence is TGTGCCTGCACCCAAGGACAGGGACGAGCTTTCTTT. The encoded protein is CACTQGQGRAFF. Supplemented by reference TRBV30 and TRBJ1-1, the full variable domain reads SQTIHQWPATLVQPVGSPLSLECTVEGTSNPNLYWYRQAAGRGLQLLFYSVGIGQISSEVPQNLSASRPQDRQFILSSKKLLLSDSGFYLCACTQGQGRAFFGQGTRLTVV.

This rearrangement joins TRBV6-5 to TRBJ2-1, with 7 bases fitting TRBD2. Germline V gene data show CDR1 as MNHEY and CDR2 as SVGAGI. CDR3 length: 13 residues. V was clipped by 6 bases and J by 7 bases; unmatched bases: 6. CDR3 nucleotide sequence: TGTGCCAGCAGGCCCCTAGCGGATAATGAGCAGTTCTTC. Protein product: CASRPLADNEQFF.

The chain couples TRBV4-3 to TRBJ2-7, with D unclear. Per germline, CDR1 LGHNA and CDR2 YSLEER. Trimming stripped 2 bases from V and 5 bases from J, with 13 bases between. CDR3 size: 14 residues. The CDR3 nucleotides are TGCGCCAGCAGCCAATGGCTGGATGGAGACGAGCAGTACTTC. It encodes CASSQWLDGDEQYF.

The chain links TRBV2 to TRBJ2-3; TRBD1 matches at 9 bases. V lost 5 bases and J lost 0; bases outside the gene matches: 12. The CDR3 consists of 18 residues. The germline V gene encodes CDR1 SNHLY and CDR2 FYNNEI. In nucleotides, the CDR3 is TGTGCCAGCAGTCCACCCTTCGGGGACAGGGTGAGCACAGATACGCAGTATTTT. Translated, it gives CASSPPFGDRVSTDTQYF. Based on the CDR3 plus reference TRBV2 and TRBJ2-3, the full variable domain is EPEVTQTPSHQVTQMGQEVILRCVPISNHLYFYWYRQILGQKVEFLVSFYNNEISEKSEIFDDQFSVERPDGSNFTLKIRSTKLEDSAMYFCASSPPFGDRVSTDTQYFGPGTRLTVL.

The chain couples TRBV11-2 to TRBJ2-7, with D unclear. The CDR3 is 16 residues long. Deletions cut 5 bases from V and 3 bases from J, with 20 bases between. CDR1 is SGHAT, CDR2 FQNNGV, per germline. CDR3 nucleotides: TGTGCCAGCAGCCCCCCAAGAGGTGGTAGAAACTACGAGCAGTACTTC. Residues: CASSPPRGGRNYEQYF.

The chain employs TRBV7-8 and TRBJ1-2, with a tentative D call TRBD1 (5 bases). The CDR3 extends over 14 amino acids. Deletions cut 5 bases from V and 2 bases from J, with 12 bases between. CDR1 is SGHVS and CDR2 is FQNEAQ in the germline V gene. The CDR3 nucleotides are TGTGCCAGCAGCCCTGGGACGGACAACTATGGCTACACCTTC. This encodes CASSPGTDNYGYTF.

The chain employs TRBV9 and TRBJ1-4; TRBD1 matches 7 bases. CDR1 and CDR2 from the germline V gene are SGDLS and YYNGEE. Trimming took 4 bases from V and 2 from J; bases not matched to a gene: 5. This CDR3 region has 15 residues. The CDR3 sequence is CASSSSGGTNEKLFF. The DNA of the CDR3 is TGTGCCAGCAGCTCTTCAGGGGGGACTAATGAAAAACTGTTTTTT. Using reference TRBV9 and TRBJ1-4 for the parts outside the CDR3, the full variable domain is DSGVTQTPKHLITATGQRVTLRCSPRSGDLSVYWYQQSLDQGLQFLIQYYNGEERAKGNILERFSAQQFPDLHSELNLSSLELGDSALYFCASSSSGGTNEKLFFGSGTQLSVL.

The chain carries TRBV13 and TRBJ2-7; 7 bases match TRBD2. The V gene's germline CDR1 is PRHDT and CDR2 FYEKMQ (reference sequence). V dropped 4 bases and J dropped 4; count of bases not matched to a gene: 10. The CDR3 runs 15 residues. In DNA form, the CDR3 reads TGTGCCAGCAGCTCTCCGGTGGGGGGGTTGTACGAGCAGTACTTC. It translates to CASSSPVGGLYEQYF.

The rearrangement links TRBV11-2 to TRBJ2-7; tentative D call: TRBD2 (6 bases). CDR3 length equals 14 residues. The V end lost 1 base, the J end lost 6 bases, and 13 bases lay between the germline ends. Germline CDR1 and CDR2: SGHAT and FQNNGV. The CDR3 DNA follows: TGTGCCAGCAGCTTAGTGGCGGCGGGGCGCGAGCAGTACTTC. It encodes CASSLVAAGREQYF.

The CDR3 sequence is CASSPQGAGTEAFF. In DNA form, the CDR3 reads TGTGCCAGCAGTCCCCAGGGGGCAGGGACTGAAGCTTTCTTT. This rearrangement joins TRBV27 to TRBJ1-1; TRBD1 aligns across 8 bases. J gave up 5 bases and V 5 bases, and 7 bases lay outside the gene matches. Germline loops: CDR1 MNHEY, CDR2 SMNVEV (reference sequence). The CDR3 loop spans 14 amino acids.

This chain joins TRBV28 and TRBJ2-7; 7 bases are a match to TRBD2. The CDR3 extends over 12 amino acids. Trimming removed 8 bases from V and 6 bases from J; junction bases left unmatched: 7. Germline CDR1 reads MDHEN; CDR2 reads SYDVKM. The CDR3 coding sequence is TGTGCCAGCGCGGGGGTGGTCGGCGAGCAGTACTTC. It codes for CASAGVVGEQYF. The full variable domain, its missing parts supplied by reference TRBV28 and TRBJ2-7, is DVKVTQSSRYLVKRTGEKVFLECVQDMDHENMFWYRQDPGLGLRLIYFSYDVKMKEKGDIPEGYSVSREKKERFSLILESASTNQTSMYLCASAGVVGEQYFGPGTRLTVT.

V and J are TRBV28 and TRBJ1-5; D remains ambiguous. V was shortened by 10 bases and J by 0 bases, with 16 bases between the two germline ends. Germline V CDR1 and CDR2: MDHEN, SYDVKM. This CDR3 contains 15 residues. This chain's CDR3 is CAISLRAASNQPQHF. CDR3 coding DNA: TGTGCCATCTCCCTCCGGGCGGCTAGCAATCAGCCCCAGCATTTT.

As concerns this clone: The junction and the germline gene differ at one end; a read error may be behind it. The rearrangement joins TRBV20-1 to TRBJ1-1; D is unclear. CDR1 is DFQATT, CDR2 SNEGSKA, per germline (reference sequence). This CDR3 is built from 11 residues. CDR3 residues: CSASDQVVGGF. CDR3 DNA sequence: TGCAGTGCTAGTGACCAGGTAGTGGGAGGATTT.

In this sample, this clone turned up once. The chain is built from TRBV19 and TRBJ1-2, with a tentative D call TRBD1 (6 bases). CDR1 and CDR2 from the germline V gene are LNHDA and SQIVND (reference sequence). The V and J ends lost 7 bases and 8 bases respectively, with 17 bases between them. The CDR3 has 13 residues. The CDR3 nucleotides read TGTGCCAGTACTCGGGCCGCCAGGGGAGGCTACACCTTC. Its translation: CASTRAARGGYTF.

The chain carries TRBV7-8 and TRBJ2-5; D may match TRBD1 or TRBD2 (7 bases each). Germline CDR1 is SGHVS and CDR2 is FQNEAQ. Deletions cut 6 bases from V and 3 bases from J, with 23 bases between. The CDR3 extends over 17 amino acids. In DNA form, the CDR3 reads TGTGCCAGCAGACCGACAGGGAGGTTTCGGGGGGAAGAGACCCAGTACTTC. Encoded protein: CASRPTGRFRGEETQYF.

The V and J genes are TRBV5-6 and TRBJ1-2; possibly TRBD1 for D (5 bases). The germline CDR1 and CDR2 sequences are SGHDT and YYEEEE. Trimming stripped 0 bases from V and 0 bases from J, with 15 bases between. This CDR3 contains 17 residues. In DNA form, the CDR3 reads TGTGCCAGCAGCTTGGCCGTGGGGGGATTAGCTAACTATGGCTACACCTTC. This sequence encodes CASSLAVGGLANYGYTF.

Only a few counts were recorded for this clone. The chain joins TRBV6-5 to TRBJ2-7; the match to TRBD1 covers 8 bases. The CDR3 consists of 14 residues. The junction had 13 bases not matched to a gene; V was cut back by 11 bases and J by 4 bases. The germline V gene has CDR1 MNHEY and CDR2 SVGAGI. CDR3 nucleotide sequence: TGTGCCGTACAACCGGGACAGGTATCTTACGAGCAGTACTTC. This encodes CAVQPGQVSYEQYF.

V is TRBV25-1 and J is TRBJ1-2; D remains ambiguous. The germline V and J ends were trimmed by 5 bases and 6 bases, with 19 bases remaining between them. Per germline, CDR1 MGHDK and CDR2 SYGVNS. The length of the CDR3 is 15 residues. The CDR3 spells CASSSPLQSTDGYTF. In DNA, the CDR3 is TGTGCCAGCAGTTCGCCCCTACAAAGTACGGATGGCTACACCTTC.

The chain is built from TRBV30 and TRBJ1-5; tentative D call: TRBD1 (6 bases). The CDR3 sequence is 13 residues long. From germline, CDR1 is GTSNPN and CDR2 SVGIG (reference sequence). V shed 2 bases and J shed 5 bases, with 10 bases lying between them. The CDR3 spells CAWSLEGDQPQHF. The DNA of the CDR3 is TGTGCCTGGAGTTTGGAGGGGGATCAGCCCCAGCATTTT.

The chain is built from TRBV7-8 and TRBJ1-1; D call uncertain. The length of the CDR3 is 16 residues. Germline CDR1 reads SGHVS; CDR2 reads FQNEAQ. Trimming removed 5 bases at V and 0 bases at J, with 16 bases between. The DNA for the CDR3 is TGTGCCAGCAGCCCTGGGCTGGGGATAATGAACACTGAAGCTTTCTTT. It is translated as CASSPGLGIMNTEAFF. Looking up the rest from reference TRBV7-8 and TRBJ1-1 gives the full variable domain: GAGVSQSPRYKVAKRGQDVALRCDPISGHVSLFWYQQALGQGPEFLTYFQNEAQLDKSGLPSDRFFAERPEGSVSTLKIQRTQQEDSAVYLCASSPGLGIMNTEAFFGQGTRLTVV.

V is TRBV6-5 and J is TRBJ2-3; a weak D match, TRBD1 (5 bases). This CDR3 contains 14 residues. V lost 6 bases to trimming and J lost 2 bases, with 12 bases between them. The germline CDR1 and CDR2 sequences are MNHEY and SVGAGI. CDR3 DNA: TGTGCCAGCAGGGCGGACATTTACACAGATACGCAGTATTTT. Translated, it gives CASRADIYTDTQYF.